This paragraph reports one T cell receptor beta chain. This record comes from a study of T cells in Graves' hyperthyroidism and ophthalmopathy. Germline-derived CDR1 and CDR2 are MNHEY and SMNVEV (reference sequence). The germline V and J ends were trimmed by 8 bases and 2 bases, with 9 bases remaining between them. The CDR3 runs 12 residues. Uncontrolled infection, other autoimmune disease, pregnancy or lactation led to exclusion. Diagnosis relied on clinical symptoms, serum thyroxine and TRAb, thyroid ultrasound and orbital computed tomography. Amplified TCR beta CDR3 regions came from RNA transcripts. Carried out on the TCR CDR3, a first-round RT-PCR used the HTBI primer set. Using its own MiXCR run on the multiplex PCR reads, TCRdb lists one record per CDR3 protein. The table includes about 380,000 distinct CDR3 sequences, more than 14% detected once.

The rearrangement joins TRBV27 to TRBJ2-5; D ambiguous. This sequence was found in a woman aged 30 to 39 with Graves' ophthalmopathy. The sample was blood. The CDR3 spells CASSGPQETQYF. The DNA for the CDR3 is TGTGCCAGCTCCGGGCCTCAAGAGACCCAGTACTTC.